A single sample gave rise to the 9 T cell receptor beta chains below, sequenced in a study of blood T cell repertoires in COVID-19 (dated by TCRdb to 2019 to 2021). The library was prepared using the immunoSEQ multiplex PCR assay. In its TCRdb copy, this immuneACCESS table keeps in-frame sequences only and misses some clones. Where compared with another copy, unresolved V genes explain less than half of these, and the others have no known cause. The sample includes 200,000 to 300,000 clones, with 84% observed a single time. In total, the top ten clones hold 4.2% of the sample. Source material: peripheral blood. The receptors stem from a man aged 60 to 69 with acute or convalescent COVID-19.

J is TRBJ2-5 and V is TRBV7-8; 8 bases align to TRBD2. Germline-derived CDR1 and CDR2 are SGHVS and FQNEAQ. The length of the CDR3 is 17 residues. Trimming at V came to 1 base and at J to 1 base, leaving 8 bases not matched to a gene. CDR3 sequence reads: CASSLVPSGSRQETQYF. CDR3 DNA: TGTGCCAGCAGCTTAGTCCCCAGCGGGAGTCGCCAAGAGACCCAGTACTTC.

V usage is TRBV9 and J usage is TRBJ2-2; 10 bases align to TRBD1. The V and J ends lost 3 bases and 8 bases, in that order; junction bases with no gene match: 10. CDR3 length: 16 residues. Germline CDR1 and CDR2: SGDLS and YYNGEE. CDR3 protein: CASSGPGQGIAGELFF. In nucleotides, the CDR3 is TGTGCCAGCAGCGGACCGGGACAGGGGATCGCGGGGGAGCTGTTTTTT. Full variable domain (remainder filled in from reference TRBV9 and TRBJ2-2): DSGVTQTPKHLITATGQRVTLRCSPRSGDLSVYWYQQSLDQGLQFLIQYYNGEERAKGNILERFSAQQFPDLHSELNLSSLELGDSALYFCASSGPGQGIAGELFFGEGSRLTVL.

The gene calls are TRBV6-5 and TRBJ1-2, with a weak D call TRBD1 (6 bases). The germline V and J ends were trimmed by 10 bases and 6 bases, with 15 bases remaining between them. Germline V gene data show CDR1 as MNHEY and CDR2 as SVGAGI. The CDR3 loop spans 12 amino acids. The CDR3, as DNA: TGTGCCACCAAACGGGGGGCCGATGGCTACACCTTC. This encodes CATKRGADGYTF.

The genes are TRBV30 and TRBJ1-2; 8 bases agree with TRBD1. CDR3 size: 12 residues. The germline CDR1 and CDR2 sequences are GTSNPN and SVGIG (reference sequence). Written as DNA, the CDR3 is TGTGCTATAGACAGGGGAAACTATGGCTACACCTTC. Translating gives CAIDRGNYGYTF.

This chain joins TRBV6-5 and TRBJ1-1, with TRBD1 matching 8 bases. The CDR3 contains 14 residues. Germline lookup yields CDR1 MNHEY and CDR2 SVGAGI. Losses at the gene ends were 2 bases for V and 7 bases for J; bases not matched to a gene: 6. CDR3 DNA: TGTGCCAGCAGTTACGACAGGGGCCGGGTTGAAGCTTTCTTT. This sequence encodes CASSYDRGRVEAFF.

The CDR3 nucleotides read TGTGCAAGTCGCTTAGGTCGGACTAGCGGGGGGGTTTTACCCTCCTACAATGAGCAGTTCTTC. It codes for CASRLGRTSGGVLPSYNEQFF. The chain uses TRBV12-2 and TRBJ2-1; the DNA was not compared with TRBD2, the D call given in the table. TRBV12-2 is given as a pseudogene. The CDR3 extends over 21 amino acids.

The rearrangement joins TRBV7-2 to TRBJ2-7; D might be TRBD1 (7 bases). Germline CDR1 SGHTA, CDR2 FQGNSA. The CDR3 spans 15 residues. Trimming took off 0 bases at V and 3 bases at J, with 12 bases between the two ends. The CDR3 region is CASSLAARGDYEQYF. As DNA, the CDR3 is TGTGCCAGCAGCTTAGCTGCCAGGGGGGACTACGAGCAGTACTTC.

The genes are TRBV29-1 and TRBJ2-3; TRBD1 matches at 9 bases. Unmatched junction bases numbered 4, after V lost 5 bases and J lost 4 bases. CDR1 is SQVTM and CDR2 is ANQGSEA in the germline V gene. This CDR3 spans 13 amino acids. The CDR3 DNA is TGCAGCGTTAATACAGGGGGCCCAGATACGCAGTATTTT. It translates to CSVNTGGPDTQYF.

This chain joins TRBV29-1 and TRBJ1-3; 7 bases fit TRBD1. This CDR3 region has 16 residues. The germline gives CDR1 SQVTM, CDR2 ANQGSEA. V dropped 2 bases and J dropped 2; count of bases not matched to a gene: 9. The CDR3 loop is CSVESGQASPGNTIYF. The CDR3 DNA sequence: TGCAGCGTTGAATCCGGACAGGCAAGTCCTGGAAACACCATATATTTT.